This T cell receptor (beta chain) appears in the sequencing data of a study of vaccination effects on CD4 cells after COVID-19. Measured with immunoSEQ multiplex PCR; TCRdb has only the in-frame clones, and not every one. This table has under 40,000 clones, roughly 79% appearing once. Under the ViraFEST assay, PBMC were stimulated with viral peptide pools so that antigen-specific CD4+ T cells expanded. Sequencing was performed afterwards. With approximately 9 days of culture completed, CD4+ T cells were isolated. As their vaccination, participants received two doses of either BNT162b2 or mRNA-1273. Regarding this clone: Its antigen remains unidentified.

The sequences come from CD4+ T cells from PBMCs cultured with HCoV-NL63 spike peptides, collected after COVID-19 vaccination. This receptor was taken from a human donor who received a COVID-19 vaccine. Some clones in this sample may be carry-over from other donors' samples.

The CDR3, as DNA: TGTGCCAGTAGTGTTAGCCCCGGGGGCACTGAAGCTTTCTTT. This encodes CASSVSPGGTEAFF. V gene TRBV19 combines with J gene TRBJ1-1; possible D gene TRBD1, 5 bases. Per germline, CDR1 LNHDA and CDR2 SQIVND (reference sequence). CDR3 length equals 14 residues. The germline V and J ends were trimmed by 5 bases and 4 bases, with 14 bases remaining between them.